This T cell receptor (beta chain) comes out of a study of control samples from healthy donors and cancer patients. V shed 6 bases, J shed 1 base, and the junction held 13 bases outside the gene matches. Per germline, CDR1 WNHNN and CDR2 SYGVQD (reference sequence). This CDR3 has 19 residues. Here immunoSEQ multiplex PCR was the method, and the copy in TCRdb shows in-frame clones only, minus some. The table shows under 150,000 clones, with roughly 92% occurring only once. This clonotype was sampled from a man aged 25-45 years in good health. The sequencing sample was made of blood. V and J are TRBV10-1 and TRBJ2-1, with TRBD2 matching over 12 bases. The chain's CDR3 is CASRVPGLAGGWSYNEQFF. The CDR3 DNA reads as TGCGCCAGCAGGGTTCCTGGGCTAGCGGGAGGGTGGTCCTACAATGAGCAGTTCTTC.